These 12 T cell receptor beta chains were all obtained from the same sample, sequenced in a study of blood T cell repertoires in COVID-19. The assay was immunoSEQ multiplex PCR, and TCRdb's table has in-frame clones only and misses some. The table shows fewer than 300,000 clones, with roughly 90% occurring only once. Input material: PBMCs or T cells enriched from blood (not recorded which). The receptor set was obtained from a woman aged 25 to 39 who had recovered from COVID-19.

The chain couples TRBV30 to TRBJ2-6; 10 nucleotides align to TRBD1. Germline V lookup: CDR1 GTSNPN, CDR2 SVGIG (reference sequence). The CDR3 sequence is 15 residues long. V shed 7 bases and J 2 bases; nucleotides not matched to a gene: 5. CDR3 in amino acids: CALRQGATGANVLTF. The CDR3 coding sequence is TGTGCCTTAAGACAGGGGGCGACTGGGGCCAACGTCCTGACTTTC.

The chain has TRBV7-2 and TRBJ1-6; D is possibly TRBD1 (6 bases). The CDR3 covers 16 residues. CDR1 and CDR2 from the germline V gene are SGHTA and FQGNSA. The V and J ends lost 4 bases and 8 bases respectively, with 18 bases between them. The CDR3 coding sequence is TGTGCCAGCAGCTCAGGGGACTACGGTGATTATTCACCCCTCCACTTT. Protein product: CASSSGDYGDYSPLHF.

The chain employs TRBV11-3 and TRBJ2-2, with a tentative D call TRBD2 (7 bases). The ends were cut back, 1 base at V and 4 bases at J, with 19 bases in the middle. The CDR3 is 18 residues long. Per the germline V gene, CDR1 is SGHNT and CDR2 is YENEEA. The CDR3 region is CASSLGMAGAVSTGELFF. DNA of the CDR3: TGTGCCAGCAGCTTAGGAATGGCGGGGGCTGTGAGCACCGGGGAGCTGTTTTTT.

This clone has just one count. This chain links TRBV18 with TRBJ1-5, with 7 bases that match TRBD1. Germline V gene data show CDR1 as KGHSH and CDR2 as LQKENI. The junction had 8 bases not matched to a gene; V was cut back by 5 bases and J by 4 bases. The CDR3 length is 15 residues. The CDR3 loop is CASSSWDSTNQPQHF. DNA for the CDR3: TGTGCCAGCTCATCCTGGGACAGCACTAATCAGCCCCAGCATTTT.

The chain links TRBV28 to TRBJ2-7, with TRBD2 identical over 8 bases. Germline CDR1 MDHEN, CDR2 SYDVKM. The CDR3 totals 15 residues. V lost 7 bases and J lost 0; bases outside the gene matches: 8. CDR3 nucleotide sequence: TGTGCCAGCAAAGTAACTAGCGGCCACTCCTACGAGCAGTACTTC. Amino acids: CASKVTSGHSYEQYF. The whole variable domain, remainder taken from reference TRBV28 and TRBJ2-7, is DVKVTQSSRYLVKRTGEKVFLECVQDMDHENMFWYRQDPGLGLRLIYFSYDVKMKEKGDIPEGYSVSREKKERFSLILESASTNQTSMYLCASKVTSGHSYEQYFGPGTRLTVT.

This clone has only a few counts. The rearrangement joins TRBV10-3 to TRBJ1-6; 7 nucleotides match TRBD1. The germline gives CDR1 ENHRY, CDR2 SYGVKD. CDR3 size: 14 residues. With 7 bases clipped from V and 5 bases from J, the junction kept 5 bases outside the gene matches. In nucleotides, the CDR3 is TGTGCCATCAAAGGACAGGTCGATAATTCACCCCTCCACTTT. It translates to CAIKGQVDNSPLHF.

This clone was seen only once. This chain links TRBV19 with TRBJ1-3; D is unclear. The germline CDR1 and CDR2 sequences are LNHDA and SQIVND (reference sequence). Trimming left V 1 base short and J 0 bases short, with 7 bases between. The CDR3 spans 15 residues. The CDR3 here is CASSIGASSGNTIYF. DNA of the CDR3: TGTGCCAGTAGTATAGGAGCGAGCTCTGGAAACACCATATATTTT.

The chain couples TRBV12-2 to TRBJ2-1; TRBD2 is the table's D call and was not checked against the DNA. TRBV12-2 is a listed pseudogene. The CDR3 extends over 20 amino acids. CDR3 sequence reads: CASRLGTAFLARSGGNEQFF. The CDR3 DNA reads TGTGCAAGTCGCTTAGGGACGGCGTTCCTGGCCAGATCTGGGGGGAATGAGCAGTTCTTC.

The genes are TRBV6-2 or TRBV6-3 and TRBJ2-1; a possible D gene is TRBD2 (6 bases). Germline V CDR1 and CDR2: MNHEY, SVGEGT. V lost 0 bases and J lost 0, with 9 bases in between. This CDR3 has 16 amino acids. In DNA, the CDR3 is TGTGCCAGCAGTTACTCGGTCGGGGGCTCCTACAATGAGCAGTTCTTC. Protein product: CASSYSVGGSYNEQFF.

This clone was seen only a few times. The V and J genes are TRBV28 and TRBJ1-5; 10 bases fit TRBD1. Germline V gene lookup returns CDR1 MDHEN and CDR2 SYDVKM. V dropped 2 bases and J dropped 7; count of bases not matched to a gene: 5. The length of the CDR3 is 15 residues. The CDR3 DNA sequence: TGTGCCAGCAGTTTACCGGGACAGGGGACGCAGCCCCAGCATTTT. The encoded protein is CASSLPGQGTQPQHF.

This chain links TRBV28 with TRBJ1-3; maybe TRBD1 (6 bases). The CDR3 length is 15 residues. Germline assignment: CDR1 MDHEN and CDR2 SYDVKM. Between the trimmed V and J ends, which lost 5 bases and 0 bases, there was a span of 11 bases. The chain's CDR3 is CASSAAGVSGNTIYF. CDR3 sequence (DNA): TGTGCCAGCAGTGCGGCAGGGGTCTCTGGAAACACCATATATTTT.

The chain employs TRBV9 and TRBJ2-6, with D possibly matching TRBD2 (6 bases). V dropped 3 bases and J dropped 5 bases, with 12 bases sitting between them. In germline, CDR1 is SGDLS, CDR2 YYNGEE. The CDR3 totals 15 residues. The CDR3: CASSGQGGRANVLTF. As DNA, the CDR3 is TGTGCCAGCAGCGGTCAGGGCGGGAGGGCCAACGTCCTGACTTTC.